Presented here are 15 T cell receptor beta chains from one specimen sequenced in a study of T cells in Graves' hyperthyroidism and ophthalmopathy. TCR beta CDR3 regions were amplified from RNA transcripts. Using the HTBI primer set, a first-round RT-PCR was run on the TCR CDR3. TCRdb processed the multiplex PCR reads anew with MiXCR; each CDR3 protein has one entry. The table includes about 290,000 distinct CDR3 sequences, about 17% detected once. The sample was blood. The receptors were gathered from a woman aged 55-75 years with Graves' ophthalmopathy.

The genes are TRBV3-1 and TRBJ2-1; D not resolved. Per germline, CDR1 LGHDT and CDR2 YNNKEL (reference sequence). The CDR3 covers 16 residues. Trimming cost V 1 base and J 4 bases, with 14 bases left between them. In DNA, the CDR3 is TGTGCCAGCAGCCAAGGATTGCCCCACCGGTACAATGAGCAGTTCTTC. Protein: CASSQGLPHRYNEQFF.

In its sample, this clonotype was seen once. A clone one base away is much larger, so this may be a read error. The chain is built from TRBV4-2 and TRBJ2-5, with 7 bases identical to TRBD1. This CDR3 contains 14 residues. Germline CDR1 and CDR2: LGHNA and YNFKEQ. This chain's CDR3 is CVSSPGDRPETQYF. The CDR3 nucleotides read TGTGTCAGCAGCCCCGGGGACAGACCAGAGACCCAGTACTTC.

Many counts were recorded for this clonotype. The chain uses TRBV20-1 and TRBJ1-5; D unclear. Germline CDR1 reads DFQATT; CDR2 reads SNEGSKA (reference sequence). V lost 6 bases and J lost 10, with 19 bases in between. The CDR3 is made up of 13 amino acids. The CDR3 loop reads CSAPPQSGGPQHF. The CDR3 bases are TGCAGTGCGCCCCCACAGTCCGGAGGACCCCAGCATTTT.

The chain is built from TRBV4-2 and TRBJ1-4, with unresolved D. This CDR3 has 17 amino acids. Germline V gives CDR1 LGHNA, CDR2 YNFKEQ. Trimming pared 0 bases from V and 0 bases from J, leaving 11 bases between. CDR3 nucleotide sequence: TGTGCCAGCAGCCAAGAGGGCACCTTTGCAACTAATGAAAAACTGTTTTTT. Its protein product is CASSQEGTFATNEKLFF.

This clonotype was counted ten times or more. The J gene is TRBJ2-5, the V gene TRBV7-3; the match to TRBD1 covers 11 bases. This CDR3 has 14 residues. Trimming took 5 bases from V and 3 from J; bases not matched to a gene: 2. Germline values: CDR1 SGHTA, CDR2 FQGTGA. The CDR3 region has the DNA TGTGCCAGCAGCCGGACAGGGGGCGAAGAGACCCAGTACTTC. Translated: CASSRTGGEETQYF.

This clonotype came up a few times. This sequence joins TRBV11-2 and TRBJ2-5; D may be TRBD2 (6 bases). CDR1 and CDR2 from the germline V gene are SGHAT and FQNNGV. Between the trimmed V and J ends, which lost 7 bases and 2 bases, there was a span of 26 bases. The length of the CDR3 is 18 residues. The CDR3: CASILGGDFVLPQETQYF. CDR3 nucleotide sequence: TGTGCCAGCATCCTCGGCGGGGACTTCGTCTTGCCTCAAGAGACCCAGTACTTC. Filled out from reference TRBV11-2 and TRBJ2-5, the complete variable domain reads EAGVAQSPRYKIIEKRQSVAFWCNPISGHATLYWYQQILGQGPKLLIQFQNNGVVDDSQLPKDRFSAERLKGVDSTLKIQPAKLEDSAVYLCASILGGDFVLPQETQYFGPGTRLLVL.

For the CDR3, the DNA is TGCAGCGCGGGACAGGGGCTTGGGTATGGCTACACCTTC. The encoded protein is CSAGQGLGYGYTF. The rearrangement links TRBV29-1 to TRBJ1-2; 10 bases are a match to TRBD1. Germline V gives CDR1 SQVTM, CDR2 ANQGSEA. The CDR3 extends over 13 amino acids. The J segment lost 5 bases and the V segment lost 7 bases, leaving 7 bases of the junction unmatched. The full variable domain, completed using reference TRBV29-1 and TRBJ1-2, is SAVISQKPSRDICQRGTSLTIQCQVDSQVTMMFWYRQQPGQSLTLIATANQGSEATYESGFVIDKFPISRPNLTFSTLTVSNMSPEDSSIYLCSAGQGLGYGYTFGSGTRLTVV.

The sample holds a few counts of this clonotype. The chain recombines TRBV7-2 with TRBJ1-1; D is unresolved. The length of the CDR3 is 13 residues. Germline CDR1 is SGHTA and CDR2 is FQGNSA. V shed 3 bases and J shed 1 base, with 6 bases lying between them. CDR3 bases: TGTGCCAGCAGCTTCGCTACGAACACTGAAGCTTTCTTT. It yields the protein CASSFATNTEAFF. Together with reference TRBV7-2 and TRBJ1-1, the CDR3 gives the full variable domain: GAGVSQSPSNKVTEKGKDVELRCDPISGHTALYWYRQSLGQGLEFLIYFQGNSAPDKSGLPSDRFSAERTGGSVSTLTIQRTQQEDSAVYLCASSFATNTEAFFGQGTRLTVV.

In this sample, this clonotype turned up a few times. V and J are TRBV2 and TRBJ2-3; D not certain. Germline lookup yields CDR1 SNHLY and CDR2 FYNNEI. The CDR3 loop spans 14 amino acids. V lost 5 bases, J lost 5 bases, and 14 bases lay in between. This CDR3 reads CASSSFGLEDTQYF. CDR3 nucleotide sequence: TGTGCCAGCAGTTCATTCGGTTTGGAAGATACGCAGTATTTT.

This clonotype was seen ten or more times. The CDR3 coding sequence is TGTGCCAGCAGCTCGCACACGGATGAGCAGTTCTTC. Residues: CASSSHTDEQFF. The gene calls are TRBV6-2 or TRBV6-3 and TRBJ2-1; D gene uncertain. Germline V gene sequence: CDR1 MNHEY, CDR2 SVGEGT. The CDR3 has 12 amino acids. The V end was cut by 6 bases, the J end by 8 bases, with 11 bases between.

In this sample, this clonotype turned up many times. CDR3: CASSPRGRPDRGNGYTF. CDR3 in DNA: TGCGCCAGCAGCCCCCGAGGACGGCCAGACAGGGGGAATGGCTACACCTTC. V usage is TRBV4-1 and J usage is TRBJ1-2, with 9 nucleotides matching TRBD1. CDR3 length: 17 residues. CDR1 MGHRA and CDR2 YSYEKL come from the germline V gene. Trimming cost V 4 bases and J 6 bases; bases outside gene matches: 15.

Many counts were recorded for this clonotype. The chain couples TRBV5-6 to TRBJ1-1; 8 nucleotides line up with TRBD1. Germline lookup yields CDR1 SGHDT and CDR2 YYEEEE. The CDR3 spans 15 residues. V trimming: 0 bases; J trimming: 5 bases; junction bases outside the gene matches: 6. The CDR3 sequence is CASSLDPDRATEAFF. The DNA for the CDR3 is TGTGCCAGCAGCTTGGACCCGGACAGGGCGACTGAAGCTTTCTTT.

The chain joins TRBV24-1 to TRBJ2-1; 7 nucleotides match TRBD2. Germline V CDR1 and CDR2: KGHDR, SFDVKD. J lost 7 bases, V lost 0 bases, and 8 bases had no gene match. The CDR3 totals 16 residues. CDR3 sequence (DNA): TGTGCCACCAGTGATTTGCGCGGGAGTGAGGCAAATGAGCAGTTCTTC. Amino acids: CATSDLRGSEANEQFF.

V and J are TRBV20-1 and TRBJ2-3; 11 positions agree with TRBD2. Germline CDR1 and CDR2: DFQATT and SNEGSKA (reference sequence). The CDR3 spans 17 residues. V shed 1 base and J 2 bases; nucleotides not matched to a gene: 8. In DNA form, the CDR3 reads TGCAGTGCTAGAGTATCCCTACTAGCGGGGGACACAGATACGCAGTATTTT. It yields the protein CSARVSLLAGDTDTQYF.

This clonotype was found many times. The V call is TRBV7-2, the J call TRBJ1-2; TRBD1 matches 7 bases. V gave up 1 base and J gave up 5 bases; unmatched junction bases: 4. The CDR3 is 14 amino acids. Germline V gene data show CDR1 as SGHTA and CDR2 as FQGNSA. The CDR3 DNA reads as TGTGCCAGCAGCTTAGACAGGGGTGGATATGGCTACACCTTC. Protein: CASSLDRGGYGYTF.